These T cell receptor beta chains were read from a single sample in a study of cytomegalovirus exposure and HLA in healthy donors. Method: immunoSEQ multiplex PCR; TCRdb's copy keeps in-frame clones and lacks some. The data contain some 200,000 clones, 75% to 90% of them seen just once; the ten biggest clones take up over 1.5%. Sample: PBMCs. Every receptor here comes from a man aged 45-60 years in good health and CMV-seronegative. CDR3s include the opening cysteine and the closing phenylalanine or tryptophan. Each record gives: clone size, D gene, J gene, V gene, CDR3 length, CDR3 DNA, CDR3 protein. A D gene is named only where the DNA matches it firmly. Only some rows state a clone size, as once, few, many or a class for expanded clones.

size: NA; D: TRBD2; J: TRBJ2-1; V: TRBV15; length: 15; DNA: TGTGCCACCAGCATATTAGCGGGAACAAGCAATGAGCAGTTCTTC; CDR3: CATSILAGTSNEQFF
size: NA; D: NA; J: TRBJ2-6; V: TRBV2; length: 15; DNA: TGTGCCAGCAGTGTGGGGAGCTCTGGGGCCAACGTCCTGACTTTC; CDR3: CASSVGSSGANVLTF
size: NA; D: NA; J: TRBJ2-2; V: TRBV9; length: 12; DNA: TGTGCCAGCAGCTATAACACCGGGGAGCTGTTTTTT; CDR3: CASSYNTGELFF
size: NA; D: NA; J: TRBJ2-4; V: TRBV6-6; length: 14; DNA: TGTGCCAGCAGTCCATCGGGAGTCGCAAACATTCAGTACTTC; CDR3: CASSPSGVANIQYF
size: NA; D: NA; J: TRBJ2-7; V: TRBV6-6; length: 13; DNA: TGTGCCAGCAGCCCGGGGAGCCTCTACGAGCAGTACTTC; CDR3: CASSPGSLYEQYF
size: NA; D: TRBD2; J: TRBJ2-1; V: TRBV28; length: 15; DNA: TGTGCCAGCACTCCGGCTAGCGGGAGGATCTATGAGCAGTTCTTC; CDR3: CASTPASGRIYEQFF
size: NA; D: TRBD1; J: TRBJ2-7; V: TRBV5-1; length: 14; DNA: TGCGCCAGCAGCCTCGACAGGGGCTCCTACGAGCAGTACTTC; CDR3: CASSLDRGSYEQYF
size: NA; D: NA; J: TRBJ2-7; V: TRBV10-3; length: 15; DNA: TGTGCCATCAGTGACGCGGACGGGGTTATGTACGAGCAGTACTTC; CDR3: CAISDADGVMYEQYF
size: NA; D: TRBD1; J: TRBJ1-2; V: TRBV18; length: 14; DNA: TGTGCCAGCTCACCAAGACAGGGCATAGATGGCTACACCTTC; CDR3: CASSPRQGIDGYTF
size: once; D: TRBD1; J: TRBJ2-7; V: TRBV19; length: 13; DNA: TGTGCCAGTAGTTGGCAGGGGGTGGACGAGCAGTACTTC; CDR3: CASSWQGVDEQYF
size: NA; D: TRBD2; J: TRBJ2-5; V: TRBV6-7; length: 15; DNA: TGTGCCAGCAGTTACTCTGGACTAGGACAAGAGACCCAGTACTTC; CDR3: CASSYSGLGQETQYF
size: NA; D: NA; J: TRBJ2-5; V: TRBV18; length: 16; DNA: TGTGCCAGCTCACCAGTCAGGTCCCTATACCAAGAGACCCAGTACTTC; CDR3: CASSPVRSLYQETQYF
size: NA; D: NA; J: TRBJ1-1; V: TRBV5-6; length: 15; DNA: TGTGCCAGCAGCTTCCGCGGGGGTAGTAAGGCTGAAGCTTTCTTT; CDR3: CASSFRGGSKAEAFF
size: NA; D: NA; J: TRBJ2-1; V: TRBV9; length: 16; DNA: TGTGCCAGCAGCCCTCCCGGGCTAGCGTCTATAAATGAGCAGTTCTTC; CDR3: CASSPPGLASINEQFF
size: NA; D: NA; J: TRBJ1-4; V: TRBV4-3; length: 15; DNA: TGCGCCAGCAGCCAAGATCTGGGGCCGGCCGAAAAACTGTTTTTT; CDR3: CASSQDLGPAEKLFF
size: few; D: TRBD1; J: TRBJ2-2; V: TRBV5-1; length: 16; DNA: TGCGCCAGCAGCTTGACAAGGACAGGGAACACCGGGGAGCTGTTTTTT; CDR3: CASSLTRTGNTGELFF
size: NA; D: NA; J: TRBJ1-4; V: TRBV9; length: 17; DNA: TGTGCCAGCAGCGTAGGTCCCCGGGGGGGAACTAATGAAAAACTGTTTTTT; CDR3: CASSVGPRGGTNEKLFF
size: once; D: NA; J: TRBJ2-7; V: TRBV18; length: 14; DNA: TGTGCCAGCTCAGCGGGCCTGGAAGCCTACGAGCAGTACTTC; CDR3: CASSAGLEAYEQYF
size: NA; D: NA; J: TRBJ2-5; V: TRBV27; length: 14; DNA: TGTGCCAGCAGTTCCTTACTAGTAAGAGAGACCCAGTACTTC; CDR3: CASSSLLVRETQYF
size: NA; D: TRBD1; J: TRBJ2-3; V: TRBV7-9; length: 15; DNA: TGTGCCAGCAGCTTAGGGGGTCAGGGGGCAGATACGCAGTATTTT; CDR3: CASSLGGQGADTQYF
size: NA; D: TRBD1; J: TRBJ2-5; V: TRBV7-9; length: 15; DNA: TGTGCCAGCAGTGCTACAGGGGGCGTTCGGGAGACCCAGTACTTC; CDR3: CASSATGGVRETQYF
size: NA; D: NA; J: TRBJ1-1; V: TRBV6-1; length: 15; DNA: TGTGCCAGCAGGGAGGGTGTCAATACGCACACTGAAGCTTTCTTT; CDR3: CASREGVNTHTEAFF
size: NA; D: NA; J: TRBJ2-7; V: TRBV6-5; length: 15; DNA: TGTGCCAGCAGCCGATCCCTGGCCAGCTCCTACGAGCAGTACTTC; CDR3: CASSRSLASSYEQYF
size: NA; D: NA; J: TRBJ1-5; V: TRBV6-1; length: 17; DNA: TGTGCCAGCAGTGAAGCAGGAGGGCTGCGGGGCAATCAGCCCCAGCATTTT; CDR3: CASSEAGGLRGNQPQHF
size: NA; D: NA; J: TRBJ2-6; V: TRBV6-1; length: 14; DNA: TGTGCCAGCACCTCAGGGGCTGGGGCCAACGTCCTGACTTTC; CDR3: CASTSGAGANVLTF
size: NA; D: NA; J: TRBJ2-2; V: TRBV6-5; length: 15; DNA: TGTGCCAGCAGACTCCGGGACTCCTTTACCGGGGAGCTGTTTTTT; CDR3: CASRLRDSFTGELFF
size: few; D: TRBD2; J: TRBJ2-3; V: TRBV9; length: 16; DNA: TGTGCCAGCAGCGGACAGCGGGGGGGATTTTCAGATACGCAGTATTTT; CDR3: CASSGQRGGFSDTQYF
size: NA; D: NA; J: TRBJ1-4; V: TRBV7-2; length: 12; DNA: TGTGCCAGCAGCGCTTCAGGGCAGAAACTGTTTTTT; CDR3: CASSASGQKLFF
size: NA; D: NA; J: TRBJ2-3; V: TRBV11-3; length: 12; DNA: TGTGCCAGCAGCTCCACAGCAGATACGCAGTATTTT; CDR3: CASSSTADTQYF
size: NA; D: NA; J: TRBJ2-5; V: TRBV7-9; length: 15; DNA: TGTGCCAGCAGCCTAGGGATGACATTCATGGAGACCCAGTACTTC; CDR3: CASSLGMTFMETQYF
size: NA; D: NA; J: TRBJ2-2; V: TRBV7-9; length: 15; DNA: TGTGCCAGCAGCTTAGTTCCCTTAGACACCGGGGAGCTGTTTTTT; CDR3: CASSLVPLDTGELFF
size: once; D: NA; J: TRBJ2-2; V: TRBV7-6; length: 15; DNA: TGTGCCAGCAGCGAGACAGGTCTCCTCGCCGGGGAGCTGTTTTTT; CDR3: CASSETGLLAGELFF
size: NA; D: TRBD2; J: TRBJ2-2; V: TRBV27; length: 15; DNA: TGTGCCAGCAGTTTGGGGACTAGCGGCACCGGGGAGCTGTTTTTT; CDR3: CASSLGTSGTGELFF
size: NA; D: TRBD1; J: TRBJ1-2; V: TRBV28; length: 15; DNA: TGTGCCAGCAGTCCCGGGACAGGGTCGGTCTATGGCTACACCTTC; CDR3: CASSPGTGSVYGYTF
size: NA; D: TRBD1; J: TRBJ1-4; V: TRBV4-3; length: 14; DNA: TGCGCCAGCAGCCAAAACTACAGGGGTGAAAAACTGTTTTTT; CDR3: CASSQNYRGEKLFF
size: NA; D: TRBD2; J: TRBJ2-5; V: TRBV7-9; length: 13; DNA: TGTGCCAGCAACCCCGGGGGGCAAGAGACCCAGTACTTC; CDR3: CASNPGGQETQYF
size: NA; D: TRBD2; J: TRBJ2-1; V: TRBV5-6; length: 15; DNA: TGTGCCAGCAGCTGGGGACTAGCGGGAAGGAATGAGCAGTTCTTC; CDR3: CASSWGLAGRNEQFF
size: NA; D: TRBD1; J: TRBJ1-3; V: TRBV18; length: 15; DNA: TGTGCCAGCTCACCTGCAGGGGGTGGTGGAAACACCATATATTTT; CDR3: CASSPAGGGGNTIYF
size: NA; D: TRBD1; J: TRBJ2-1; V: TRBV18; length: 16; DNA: TGTGCCAGCTCACCCCGGACAGGGGGCAGTTACAATGAGCAGTTCTTC; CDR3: CASSPRTGGSYNEQFF
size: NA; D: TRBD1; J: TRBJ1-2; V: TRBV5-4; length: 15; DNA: TGTGCCAGCAGCCGGACCGACAGGGTATGGTATGGCTACACCTTC; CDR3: CASSRTDRVWYGYTF
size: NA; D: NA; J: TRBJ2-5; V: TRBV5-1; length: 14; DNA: TGCGCCAGCAGCTTGACTAGCTTACAAGAGACCCAGTACTTC; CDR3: CASSLTSLQETQYF
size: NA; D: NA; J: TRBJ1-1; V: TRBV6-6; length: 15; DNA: TGTGCCAGCAGTTACCTCGACAGGACGAACACTGAAGCTTTCTTT; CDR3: CASSYLDRTNTEAFF
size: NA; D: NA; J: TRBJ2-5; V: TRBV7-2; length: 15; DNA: TGTGCCAGCAGCTTAGCAGCGAGACGGGGGGAGACCCAGTACTTC; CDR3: CASSLAARRGETQYF